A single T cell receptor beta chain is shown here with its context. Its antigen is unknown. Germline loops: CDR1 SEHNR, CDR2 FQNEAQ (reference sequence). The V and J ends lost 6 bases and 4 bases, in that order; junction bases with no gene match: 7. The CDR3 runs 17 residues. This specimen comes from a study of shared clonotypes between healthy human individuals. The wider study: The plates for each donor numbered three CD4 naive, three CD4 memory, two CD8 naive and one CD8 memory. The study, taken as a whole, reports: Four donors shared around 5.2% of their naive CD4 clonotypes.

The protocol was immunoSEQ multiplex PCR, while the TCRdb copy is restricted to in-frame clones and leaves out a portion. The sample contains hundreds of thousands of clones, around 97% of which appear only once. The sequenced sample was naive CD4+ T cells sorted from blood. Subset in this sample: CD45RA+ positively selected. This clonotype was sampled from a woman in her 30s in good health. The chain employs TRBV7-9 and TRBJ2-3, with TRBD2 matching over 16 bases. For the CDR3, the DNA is TGTGCCAGCAGAGCGCCCGGGACTAGCGGGAGGGCAGATACGCAGTATTTT. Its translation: CASRAPGTSGRADTQYF.